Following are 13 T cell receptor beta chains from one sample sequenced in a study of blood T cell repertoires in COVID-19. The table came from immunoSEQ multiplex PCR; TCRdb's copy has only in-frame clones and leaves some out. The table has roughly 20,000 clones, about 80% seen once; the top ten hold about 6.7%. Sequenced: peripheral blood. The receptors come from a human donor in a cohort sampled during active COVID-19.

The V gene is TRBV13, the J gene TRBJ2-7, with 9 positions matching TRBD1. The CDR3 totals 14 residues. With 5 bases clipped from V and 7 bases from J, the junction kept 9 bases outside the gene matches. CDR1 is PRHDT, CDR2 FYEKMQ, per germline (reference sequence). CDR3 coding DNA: TGTGCCAGCAGCGAGGGACAGGGCCTCCGAGAGCAGTACTTC. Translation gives CASSEGQGLREQYF.

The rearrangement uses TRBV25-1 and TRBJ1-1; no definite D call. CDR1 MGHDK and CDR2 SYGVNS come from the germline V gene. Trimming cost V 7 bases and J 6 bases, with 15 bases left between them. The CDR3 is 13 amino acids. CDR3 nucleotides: TGTGCCAGCACCCTAGGAGGAGGGCCTGAAGCTTTCTTT. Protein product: CASTLGGGPEAFF.

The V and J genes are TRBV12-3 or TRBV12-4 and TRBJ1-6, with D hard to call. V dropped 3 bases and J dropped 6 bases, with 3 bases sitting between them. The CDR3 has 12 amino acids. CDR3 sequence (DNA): TGTGCCAGCAGTTTCAGTAATTCACCCCTCCACTTT. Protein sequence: CASSFSNSPLHF.

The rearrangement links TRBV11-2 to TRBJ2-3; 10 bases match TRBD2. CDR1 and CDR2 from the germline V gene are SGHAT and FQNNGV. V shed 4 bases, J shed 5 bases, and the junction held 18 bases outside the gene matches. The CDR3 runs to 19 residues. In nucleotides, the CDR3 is TGTGCCAGCAGCTCCCAGTTTCAGATGCTAGCGGGGGATCAAGATACGCAGTATTTT. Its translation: CASSSQFQMLAGDQDTQYF.

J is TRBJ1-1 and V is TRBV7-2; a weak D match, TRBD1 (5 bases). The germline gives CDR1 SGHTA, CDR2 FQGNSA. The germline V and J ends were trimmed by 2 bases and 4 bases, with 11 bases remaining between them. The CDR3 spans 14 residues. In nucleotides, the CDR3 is TGTGCCAGCAGCTTAATGCAGGGCCGCACTGAAGCTTTCTTT. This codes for CASSLMQGRTEAFF. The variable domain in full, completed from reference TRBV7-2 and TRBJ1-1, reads GAGVSQSPSNKVTEKGKDVELRCDPISGHTALYWYRQSLGQGLEFLIYFQGNSAPDKSGLPSDRFSAERTGGSVSTLTIQRTQQEDSAVYLCASSLMQGRTEAFFGQGTRLTVV.

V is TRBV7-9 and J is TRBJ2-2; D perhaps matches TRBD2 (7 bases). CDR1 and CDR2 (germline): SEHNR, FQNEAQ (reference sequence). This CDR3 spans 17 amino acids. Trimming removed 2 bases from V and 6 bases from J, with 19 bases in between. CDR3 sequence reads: CASSLQPGGIRSGELFF. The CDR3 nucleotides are TGTGCCAGCAGCTTACAGCCGGGGGGCATAAGATCCGGGGAGCTGTTTTTT.

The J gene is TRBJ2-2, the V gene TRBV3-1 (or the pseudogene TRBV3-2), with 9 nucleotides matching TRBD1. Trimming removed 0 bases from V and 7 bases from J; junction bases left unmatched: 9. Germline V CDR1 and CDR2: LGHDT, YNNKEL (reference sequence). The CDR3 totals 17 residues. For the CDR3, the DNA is TGTGCCAGCAGCCAAGATGCACAGGGGGCGTTCTACGGGGAGCTGTTTTTT. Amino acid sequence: CASSQDAQGAFYGELFF.

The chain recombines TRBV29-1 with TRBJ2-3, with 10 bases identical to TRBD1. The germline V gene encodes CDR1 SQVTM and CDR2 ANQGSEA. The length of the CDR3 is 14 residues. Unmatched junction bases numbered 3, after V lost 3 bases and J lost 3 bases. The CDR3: CSVEGQGITDTQYF. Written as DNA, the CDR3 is TGCAGCGTTGAGGGACAGGGGATTACAGATACGCAGTATTTT.

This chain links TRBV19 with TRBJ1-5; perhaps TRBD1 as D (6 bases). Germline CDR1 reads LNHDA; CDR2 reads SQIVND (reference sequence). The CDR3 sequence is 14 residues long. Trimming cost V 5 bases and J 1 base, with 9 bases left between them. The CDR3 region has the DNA TGTGCCAGTAGTCCTACAGGGAGCAATCAGCCCCAGCATTTT. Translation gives CASSPTGSNQPQHF.

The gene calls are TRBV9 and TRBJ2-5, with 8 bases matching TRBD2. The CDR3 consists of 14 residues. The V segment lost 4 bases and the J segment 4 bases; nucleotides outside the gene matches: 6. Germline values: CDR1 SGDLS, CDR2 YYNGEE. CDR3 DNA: TGTGCCAGCAGCACACGGGGGGGCCTAGAGACCCAGTACTTC. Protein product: CASSTRGGLETQYF.

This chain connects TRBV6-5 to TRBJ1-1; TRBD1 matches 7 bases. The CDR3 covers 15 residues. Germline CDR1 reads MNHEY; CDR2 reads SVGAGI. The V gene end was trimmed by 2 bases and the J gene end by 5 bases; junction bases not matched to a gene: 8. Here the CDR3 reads CASSYAQGKGTEAFF. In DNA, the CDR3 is TGTGCCAGCAGTTACGCACAGGGGAAGGGAACTGAAGCTTTCTTT.

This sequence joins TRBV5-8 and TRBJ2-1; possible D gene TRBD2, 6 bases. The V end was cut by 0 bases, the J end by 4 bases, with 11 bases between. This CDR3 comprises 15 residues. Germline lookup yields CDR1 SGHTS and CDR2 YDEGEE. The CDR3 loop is CASSLGLAAYNEQFF. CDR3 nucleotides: TGTGCCAGCAGCTTGGGATTAGCGGCTTACAATGAGCAGTTCTTC.

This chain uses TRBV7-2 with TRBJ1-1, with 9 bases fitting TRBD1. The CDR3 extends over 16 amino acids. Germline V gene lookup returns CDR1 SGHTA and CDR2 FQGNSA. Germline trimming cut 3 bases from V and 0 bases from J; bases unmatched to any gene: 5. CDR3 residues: CASSLGTGILNTEAFF. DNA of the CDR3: TGTGCCAGCAGCTTGGGGACAGGGATTTTGAACACTGAAGCTTTCTTT. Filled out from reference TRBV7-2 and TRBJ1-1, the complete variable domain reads GAGVSQSPSNKVTEKGKDVELRCDPISGHTALYWYRQSLGQGLEFLIYFQGNSAPDKSGLPSDRFSAERTGGSVSTLTIQRTQQEDSAVYLCASSLGTGILNTEAFFGQGTRLTVV.